Each of the 32 T cell receptor beta chains below was sequenced from the same sample in a study of blood T cell repertoires in COVID-19. Measured with immunoSEQ multiplex PCR; TCRdb has only the in-frame clones, and not every one. The sample lists 90,000 or so clones, about 89% occurring once. The sequenced sample consisted of peripheral blood. Receptors were obtained from a human donor with active COVID-19. The donor label of this sample is uncertain.

This clone was counted once. The chain is built from TRBV7-3 and TRBJ1-2; D unresolved. Germline CDR1 is SGHTA and CDR2 is FQGTGA. This CDR3 region has 13 residues. The V end lost 5 bases, the J end lost 7 bases, and 14 bases lay between the germline ends. Here the CDR3 reads CASSQRGFSGYTF. CDR3 nucleotides: TGTGCCAGCAGCCAGCGCGGGTTCTCTGGCTACACCTTC.

The chain uses TRBV19 and TRBJ2-1; TRBD1 is a possible D gene (7 bases). V dropped 7 bases and J dropped 3 bases, with 13 bases sitting between them. This CDR3 spans 14 amino acids. CDR1 is LNHDA and CDR2 is SQIVND in the germline V gene (reference sequence). This chain's CDR3 is CASTQGGDYNEQFF. DNA of the CDR3: TGTGCCAGTACCCAGGGGGGAGACTACAATGAGCAGTTCTTC. Filled out from reference TRBV19 and TRBJ2-1, the complete variable domain reads DGGITQSPKYLFRKEGQNVTLSCEQNLNHDAMYWYRQDPGQGLRLIYYSQIVNDFQKGDIAEGYSVSREKKESFPLTVTSAQKNPTAFYLCASTQGGDYNEQFFGPGTRLTVL.

V usage is TRBV7-9 and J usage is TRBJ2-3; TRBD1 matches at 9 bases. With V trimmed by 7 bases and J by 3 bases, 14 bases remained unmatched. This CDR3 spans 17 amino acids. Germline V CDR1 and CDR2: SEHNR, FQNEAQ (reference sequence). The CDR3 protein is CASTPRDRQGGTDTQYF. The CDR3 DNA sequence: TGTGCCAGCACCCCCAGAGACCGACAGGGGGGGACAGATACGCAGTATTTT.

The chain joins TRBV2 to TRBJ2-3; D unresolved. The V and J ends lost 7 bases and 2 bases respectively, with 13 bases between them. The CDR3 sequence is 14 residues long. Germline CDR1 SNHLY, CDR2 FYNNEI. The CDR3 loop is CASKVGSTTDTQYF. The CDR3 nucleotides are TGTGCCAGCAAGGTCGGGTCTACCACAGATACGCAGTATTTT.

The chain carries TRBV4-2 and TRBJ1-3; perhaps TRBD1 as D (6 bases). V gave up 6 bases and J gave up 0 bases, with 12 bases separating them. The CDR3 extends over 15 amino acids. Germline-derived CDR1 and CDR2 are LGHNA and YNFKEQ. The CDR3 region has the DNA TGTGCCAGCAGTACGGGGACACTCTCTGGAAACACCATATATTTT. It specifies CASSTGTLSGNTIYF.

The V gene is TRBV27, the J gene TRBJ2-7; 10 nucleotides agree with TRBD1. The CDR3 contains 15 residues. Per the germline V gene, CDR1 is MNHEY and CDR2 is SMNVEV (reference sequence). The trim removed 2 bases at V and 0 bases at J, leaving 1 base unmatched. CDR3 amino acids: CASSLRTGGSYEQYF. The CDR3 DNA reads as TGTGCCAGCAGTTTAAGGACAGGGGGCTCCTACGAGCAGTACTTC.

The chain joins TRBV11-2 to TRBJ2-7, with D possibly TRBD1 on 6 matching bases. In germline, CDR1 is SGHAT, CDR2 FQNNGV. The CDR3 extends over 15 amino acids. Trimming left V 5 bases short and J 7 bases short, with 21 bases between. The CDR3: CASSRPRTASREQYF. As DNA, the CDR3 is TGTGCCAGCAGCCGCCCCCGGACAGCCTCTAGGGAGCAGTACTTC.

The chain links TRBV21-1 to TRBJ2-3; the tabulated D call, TRBD2, remains unverified against the DNA. TRBV21-1 is annotated as a pseudogene. The CDR3 totals 19 residues. CDR3 sequence reads: CASSFKGRASGGPTDTQYF. The CDR3 DNA reads TGTGCCAGCAGCTTTAAAGGGCGAGCTAGCGGGGGCCCCACAGATACGCAGTATTTT.

This clone is a singleton in its sample. The rearrangement links TRBV10-3 to TRBJ1-6; TRBD1 matches at 9 bases. There are 16 residues in the CDR3. With V trimmed by 4 bases and J by 9 bases, 10 bases remained unmatched. Germline assignment: CDR1 ENHRY and CDR2 SYGVKD. CDR3 nucleotides: TGTGCCATCAGTGTTTCAGCGGGACAGGGCACTTCACCCCTCCACTTT. As protein: CAISVSAGQGTSPLHF.

This clone was seen a single time. The V gene is TRBV9, the J gene TRBJ2-5; possibly TRBD2 for D (5 bases). V was clipped by 0 bases and J by 4 bases, with 7 bases between them. The germline V gene encodes CDR1 SGDLS and CDR2 YYNGEE. The CDR3 runs to 13 residues. The CDR3 DNA follows: TGTGCCAGCAGCGTAGGAGGGCTAGAGACCCAGTACTTC. Residues: CASSVGGLETQYF.

V and J are TRBV3-1 (or the pseudogene TRBV3-2) and TRBJ2-1; D gene ambiguous. Germline V gives CDR1 LGHDT, CDR2 YNNKEL (reference sequence). The CDR3 totals 15 residues. The V and J ends lost 5 bases and 4 bases respectively, with 15 bases between them. The CDR3 spells CASSDLDKMYNEQFF. CDR3 DNA: TGTGCCAGCAGCGATCTTGACAAGATGTACAATGAGCAGTTCTTC.

V is TRBV5-4 and J is TRBJ1-1, with TRBD1 matching 8 bases. The germline CDR1 and CDR2 sequences are SGHNT and YYREEE (reference sequence). The CDR3 covers 17 residues. V was clipped by 3 bases and J by 0 bases; unmatched bases: 10. CDR3 residues: CASSYGTGGRLNTEAFF. CDR3 DNA: TGTGCCAGCAGCTACGGGACAGGAGGGAGACTGAACACTGAAGCTTTCTTT. The full variable domain, its missing parts supplied by reference TRBV5-4 and TRBJ1-1, is ETGVTQSPTHLIKTRGQQVTLRCSSQSGHNTVSWYQQALGQGPQFIFQYYREEENGRGNFPPRFSGLQFPNYSSELNVNALELDDSALYLCASSYGTGGRLNTEAFFGQGTRLTVV.

The chain has TRBV20-1 and TRBJ1-2, with 8 bases fitting TRBD1. The germline CDR1 and CDR2 sequences are DFQATT and SNEGSKA (reference sequence). The CDR3 has 14 amino acids. The J segment lost 2 bases and the V segment lost 3 bases, leaving 5 bases of the junction unmatched. CDR3 residues: CSASRGQGNYGYTF. DNA for the CDR3: TGCAGTGCTAGTCGAGGACAGGGAAACTATGGCTACACCTTC.

The rearrangement uses TRBV2 and TRBJ2-7, with a possible D match to TRBD1 (5 bases). Between the trimmed V and J ends, which lost 6 bases and 1 base, there was a span of 13 bases. This CDR3 comprises 14 residues. The germline V gene encodes CDR1 SNHLY and CDR2 FYNNEI. In nucleotides, the CDR3 is TGTGCCAGCAGCCCACTCGACAGTTCCTACGAGCAGTACTTC. Its translation is CASSPLDSSYEQYF.

The chain has TRBV19 and TRBJ1-5, with 7 bases identical to TRBD1. Germline V gene sequence: CDR1 LNHDA, CDR2 SQIVND (reference sequence). This CDR3 has 15 amino acids. Trimming at V came to 8 bases and at J to 9 bases, leaving 16 bases not matched to a gene. The CDR3 DNA follows: TGTGCCAGTGAGACAGGGTTTGGGGCAATTGCGCCCCAGCATTTT. It yields the protein CASETGFGAIAPQHF.

This clone was seen only once. The chain combines TRBV7-8 with TRBJ1-2, with D perhaps matching TRBD1 (5 bases). V lost 5 bases and J 5 bases, leaving 21 bases between the germline ends. This CDR3 has 16 amino acids. The germline gives CDR1 SGHVS, CDR2 FQNEAQ. CDR3: CASSGHPHPNYYGYTF. In nucleotides, the CDR3 is TGTGCCAGCAGCGGACATCCTCACCCTAACTATTATGGCTACACCTTC.

This chain connects TRBV4-3 to TRBJ2-2; 8 bases line up with TRBD1. The CDR3 totals 17 residues. The germline V gene has CDR1 LGHNA and CDR2 YSLEER. V trimming: 2 bases; J trimming: 7 bases; junction bases outside the gene matches: 12. The CDR3 DNA sequence: TGCGCCAGCAGCCAACAAAGCGCCGGGACAGGCCACGGGGAGCTGTTTTTT. This codes for CASSQQSAGTGHGELFF.

J is TRBJ2-7 and V is TRBV27; the match to TRBD1 covers 8 bases. The V gene's germline CDR1 is MNHEY and CDR2 SMNVEV (reference sequence). The CDR3 has 16 residues. The V segment lost 3 bases and the J segment 3 bases; nucleotides outside the gene matches: 10. CDR3 protein: CASSLLARTGIYEQYF. The DNA for the CDR3 is TGTGCCAGCAGTTTGCTCGCTAGGACAGGGATCTACGAGCAGTACTTC.

The V gene is TRBV25-1, the J gene TRBJ2-2, with 8 nucleotides matching TRBD1. CDR1 is MGHDK and CDR2 is SYGVNS in the germline V gene. The V and J ends lost 1 base and 2 bases, in that order; junction bases with no gene match: 6. The CDR3 is made up of 17 amino acids. This CDR3 is CASSESKGQGNTGELFF. The CDR3, as DNA: TGTGCCAGCAGTGAATCTAAAGGACAGGGTAACACCGGGGAGCTGTTTTTT.

This chain links TRBV13 with TRBJ2-7; 8 bases are a match to TRBD2. Trimming removed 4 bases from V and 1 base from J; junction bases left unmatched: 15. CDR1 is PRHDT and CDR2 is FYEKMQ in the germline V gene (reference sequence). The CDR3 spans 18 residues. CDR3 protein: CASSSRRLGRGESYEQYF. CDR3 nucleotides: TGTGCCAGCAGCTCCCGGAGGCTGGGGCGGGGGGAGTCCTACGAGCAGTACTTC. The entire variable domain, with the rest obtained from reference TRBV13 and TRBJ2-7, is as follows: AAGVIQSPRHLIKEKRETATLKCYPIPRHDTVYWYQQGPGQDPQFLISFYEKMQSDKGSIPDRFSAQQFSDYHSELNMSSLELGDSALYFCASSSRRLGRGESYEQYFGPGTRLTVT.

This clone was recorded a few times. One junction end disagrees with the germline gene, perhaps due to a read error. The V call is TRBV28, the J call TRBJ1-6, with TRBD1 matching over 9 bases. This CDR3 is 18 amino acids long. CDR1 and CDR2 (germline): MDHEN, SYDVKM. The CDR3 nucleotides read TGTGCCAGCAGCCCCCCCGGGACAGGGACATCCTATAACTCACCCCTCCACTTT. Its protein product is CASSPPGTGTSYNSPLHF.

A few counts support this clone. The V call is TRBV7-3, the J call TRBJ1-3; TRBD1 is a possible D gene (6 bases). This CDR3 is built from 15 residues. V lost 0 bases, J lost 1 base, and 7 bases lay in between. Germline-derived CDR1 and CDR2 are SGHTA and FQGTGA. The CDR3 nucleotides are TGTGCCAGCAGCTTAACGGGGACATCTGGAAACACCATATATTTT. Its translation: CASSLTGTSGNTIYF.

This chain uses TRBV10-3 with TRBJ1-1; D possibly corresponds to TRBD1 (5 bases). The CDR3 length is 15 residues. Trimming stripped 4 bases from V and 7 bases from J, with 19 bases between. CDR1 ENHRY and CDR2 SYGVKD come from the germline V gene. CDR3 sequence reads: CAISGQDGGAGEAFF. For the CDR3, the DNA is TGTGCCATCAGTGGCCAAGACGGAGGGGCCGGTGAAGCTTTCTTT.

J is TRBJ1-5 and V is TRBV3-1 (or the pseudogene TRBV3-2), with unresolved D. Looked up from germline, CDR1 is LGHDT and CDR2 is YNNKEL (reference sequence). V was clipped by 0 bases and J by 0 bases, with 9 bases between them. The length of the CDR3 is 16 residues. DNA for the CDR3: TGTGCCAGCAGCCAAGAGGAGAAAACTAGCAATCAGCCCCAGCATTTT. It encodes CASSQEEKTSNQPQHF.

The V call is TRBV5-1, the J call TRBJ1-2, with D perhaps matching TRBD1 (5 bases). CDR1 is SGHRS, CDR2 YFSETQ, per germline. V was shortened by 3 bases and J by 4 bases, with 13 bases between the two germline ends. The CDR3 loop spans 14 amino acids. CDR3 in DNA: TGCGCCAGCAGCTCAACGGGAGGGGCCTATGGCTACACCTTC. This translates into CASSSTGGAYGYTF.

The rearrangement uses TRBV7-3 and TRBJ1-3; TRBD1 aligns across 7 bases. The CDR3 runs to 15 residues. CDR1 is SGHTA, CDR2 FQGTGA, per germline. Germline trimming cut 0 bases from V and 2 bases from J; bases unmatched to any gene: 1. CDR3 residues: CASSLTGGAGNTIYF. The CDR3 DNA sequence: TGTGCCAGCAGCTTAACAGGGGGCGCTGGAAACACCATATATTTT.

V usage is TRBV24-1 and J usage is TRBJ2-3; 12 bases line up with TRBD1. The CDR3 extends over 14 amino acids. Germline values: CDR1 KGHDR, CDR2 SFDVKD. The V segment lost 9 bases and the J segment 3 bases; nucleotides outside the gene matches: 3. For the CDR3, the DNA is TGTGCCACCGGGGACAGGGGGCTAACAGATACGCAGTATTTT. Translation gives CATGDRGLTDTQYF.

This chain uses TRBV3-1 (or the pseudogene TRBV3-2) with TRBJ2-2; 7 bases agree with TRBD2. Germline CDR1 and CDR2: LGHDT and YNNKEL (reference sequence). V lost 1 base and J lost 8; bases outside the gene matches: 7. The CDR3 is made up of 15 amino acids. CDR3 loop: CASSQGLAVAGELFF. CDR3 DNA: TGTGCCAGCAGCCAAGGCCTAGCGGTGGCAGGGGAGCTGTTTTTT.

The chain joins TRBV11-3 to TRBJ2-2; D gene uncertain. V was shortened by 0 bases and J by 3 bases, with 14 bases between the two germline ends. CDR1 SGHNT and CDR2 YENEEA come from the germline V gene. The CDR3 runs to 17 residues. The CDR3 protein is CASSLDRYRADTGELFF. CDR3 in DNA: TGTGCCAGCAGCTTAGATCGCTACAGAGCCGACACCGGGGAGCTGTTTTTT.

The chain joins TRBV5-1 to TRBJ2-5; 11 bases line up with TRBD2. The CDR3 sequence is 16 residues long. Germline V gene sequence: CDR1 SGHRS, CDR2 YFSETQ. J gave up 2 bases and V 1 base, and 4 bases lay outside the gene matches. For the CDR3, the DNA is TGCGCCAGCAGCTTGACCGGGACTAGCGGTCAAGAGACCCAGTACTTC. Translating gives CASSLTGTSGQETQYF. The full variable domain, rest sourced from reference TRBV5-1 and TRBJ2-5, is KAGVTQTPRYLIKTRGQQVTLSCSPISGHRSVSWYQQTPGQGLQFLFEYFSETQRNKGNFPGRFSGRQFSNSRSEMNVSTLELGDSALYLCASSLTGTSGQETQYFGPGTRLLVL.

V usage is TRBV7-3 and J usage is TRBJ2-3; 8 positions agree with TRBD2. The V segment lost 2 bases and the J segment 5 bases; nucleotides outside the gene matches: 6. CDR3 length equals 15 residues. Germline V gene data show CDR1 as SGHTA and CDR2 as FQGTGA. The CDR3 sequence: CASSLPAGGVDTQYF. The CDR3 nucleotides are TGTGCCAGCAGCTTACCGGCGGGGGGCGTAGATACGCAGTATTTT.

This clone was counted a single time. The J gene is TRBJ2-5, the V gene TRBV19, with TRBD2 matching over 11 bases. This CDR3 region has 16 residues. After removal of 4 bases from V and 4 bases from J, the junction contained 8 bases not matched to a gene. Germline CDR1 LNHDA, CDR2 SQIVND (reference sequence). For the CDR3, the DNA is TGTGCCAGTAGTACCGTGACTAGCGGGGTTCGAGAGACCCAGTACTTC. It encodes CASSTVTSGVRETQYF.